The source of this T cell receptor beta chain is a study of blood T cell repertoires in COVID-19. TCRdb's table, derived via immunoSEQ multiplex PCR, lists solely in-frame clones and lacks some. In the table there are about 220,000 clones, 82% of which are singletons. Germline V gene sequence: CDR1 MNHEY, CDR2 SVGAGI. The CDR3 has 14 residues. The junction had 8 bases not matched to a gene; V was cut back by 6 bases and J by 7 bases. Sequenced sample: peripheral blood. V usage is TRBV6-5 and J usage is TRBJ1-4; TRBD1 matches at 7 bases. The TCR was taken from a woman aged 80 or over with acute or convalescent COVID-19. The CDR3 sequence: CASRPPGQIEKLFF. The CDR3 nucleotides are TGTGCCAGCAGACCACCGGGACAGATTGAAAAACTGTTTTTT.